These 10 T cell receptor beta chains originate from one sample sequenced in a study of cytomegalovirus exposure and HLA in healthy donors. PCR amplification relied on 60 Vbeta primers (plus 13 Jbeta primers). Assay used: immunoSEQ multiplex PCR; TCRdb lists only in-frame clones, some missing. The repertoire holds about 140,000 clones, with approximately 61% as singletons. Sequenced: PBMCs. The receptor set was obtained from a human donor in good health.

The chain recombines TRBV27 with TRBJ1-4; no definite D call. CDR1 and CDR2 (germline): MNHEY, SMNVEV (reference sequence). The V gene lost 0 bases and the J gene lost 8 bases, with 16 bases spanning the gap. The CDR3 sequence is 16 residues long. CDR3: CASSLSQAPSGEKLFF. CDR3 coding DNA: TGTGCCAGCAGTTTATCCCAGGCCCCATCGGGGGAAAAACTGTTTTTT.

There are a few counts of this clone. The chain employs TRBV28 and TRBJ2-7; 7 bases align to TRBD2. The V gene end was trimmed by 6 bases and the J gene end by 5 bases; junction bases not matched to a gene: 13. Per the germline V gene, CDR1 is MDHEN and CDR2 is SYDVKM. The CDR3 covers 15 residues. Written as DNA, the CDR3 is TGTGCCAGCAGGTTCGGGCAGGCGGGAGCTAACGAGCAGTACTTC. This codes for CASRFGQAGANEQYF.

V gene TRBV4-3 combines with J gene TRBJ2-2; 9 bases match TRBD1. V was clipped by 1 base and J by 6 bases; unmatched bases: 0. This CDR3 has 14 residues. Germline V gene data show CDR1 as LGHNA and CDR2 as YSLEER. CDR3 residues: CASSQGTGAGELFF. The CDR3 DNA sequence: TGCGCCAGCAGCCAAGGGACAGGGGCCGGGGAGCTGTTTTTT.

The table lists this clone with a few counts. One junction end disagrees with the germline gene, perhaps due to a read error. This rearrangement joins TRBV25-1 to TRBJ1-2; TRBD1 matches at 9 bases. The germline V gene encodes CDR1 MGHDK and CDR2 SYGVNS. The CDR3 length is 12 residues. CDR3 nucleotides: TGTGCCAGCAGTGCCACAGGGGGCGGCTACAACTTC. This encodes CASSATGGGYNF.

The genes are TRBV2 and TRBJ1-4; D is possibly TRBD1 (5 bases). This CDR3 spans 17 amino acids. V was clipped by 4 bases and J by 5 bases, with 20 bases between them. Germline V lookup: CDR1 SNHLY, CDR2 FYNNEI. CDR3 amino acids: CASSGRSSGLTNEKLFF. The CDR3 DNA follows: TGTGCCAGCAGTGGACGATCCTCAGGGCTAACGAATGAAAAACTGTTTTTT.

In this sample, this clone turned up once. V gene TRBV4-2 combines with J gene TRBJ2-5; TRBD2 agrees at 11 bases. V lost 3 bases and J lost 2; bases outside the gene matches: 8. This CDR3 region has 17 residues. Germline loops: CDR1 LGHNA, CDR2 YNFKEQ. The CDR3 reads CASSHAPSSGGQETQYF. CDR3 in DNA: TGTGCCAGCAGCCACGCACCTTCTAGCGGGGGGCAAGAGACCCAGTACTTC.

This clone came up a few times. The V call is TRBV15, the J call TRBJ2-5; D not certain. V shed 1 base and J shed 2 bases, with 14 bases lying between them. The CDR3 loop spans 16 amino acids. The germline V gene has CDR1 LNHNV and CDR2 YYDKDF (reference sequence). DNA of the CDR3: TGTGCCACCAGCAGAGTTTCGACGGGTGAACAAGAGACCCAGTACTTC. Residues: CATSRVSTGEQETQYF. Full variable domain (missing parts from reference TRBV15 and TRBJ2-5): DAMVIQNPRYQVTQFGKPVTLSCSQTLNHNVMYWYQQKSSQAPKLLFHYYDKDFNNEADTPDNFQSRRPNTSFCFLDIRSPGLGDTAMYLCATSRVSTGEQETQYFGPGTRLLVL.

This rearrangement joins TRBV7-9 to TRBJ2-1; TRBD1 is a possible D gene (5 bases). From germline, CDR1 is SEHNR and CDR2 FQNEAQ (reference sequence). Between the trimmed V and J ends, which lost 0 bases and 2 bases, there was a span of 11 bases. This CDR3 contains 16 residues. The CDR3 DNA is TGTGCCAGCAGCTTAGCGGGGCAGCCCCCCTACAATGAGCAGTTCTTC. As protein: CASSLAGQPPYNEQFF.

CDR3 protein: CASSNRDMGTQYF. The CDR3 DNA follows: TGTGCCAGCAGCAACCGGGACATGGGGACCCAGTACTTC. V usage is TRBV9 and J usage is TRBJ2-5; possible D gene TRBD1, 6 bases. Looked up from germline, CDR1 is SGDLS and CDR2 is YYNGEE. CDR3 length: 13 amino acids. Trimming removed 4 bases at V and 7 bases at J, with 14 bases between.

The chain carries TRBV18 and TRBJ1-1; 10 nucleotides agree with TRBD1. Germline V CDR1 and CDR2: KGHSH, LQKENI. CDR3 length: 13 amino acids. J was trimmed by 7 bases and V by 6 bases; bases with no gene match: 5. Written as DNA, the CDR3 is TGTGCCAGCTCGCAGGGACAGGGGAATGAAGCTTTCTTT. This gives the protein CASSQGQGNEAFF.